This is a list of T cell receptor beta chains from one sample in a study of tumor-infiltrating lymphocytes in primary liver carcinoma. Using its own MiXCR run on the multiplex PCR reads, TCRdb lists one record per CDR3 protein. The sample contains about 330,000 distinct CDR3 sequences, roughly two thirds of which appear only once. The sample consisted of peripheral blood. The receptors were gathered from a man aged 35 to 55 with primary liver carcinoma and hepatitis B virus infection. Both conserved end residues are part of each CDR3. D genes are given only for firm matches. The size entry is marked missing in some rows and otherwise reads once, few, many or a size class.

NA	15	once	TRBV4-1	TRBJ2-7	CASSQPVGGGYEQYF	TGTGCCAGCAGCCAACCGGTTGGAGGGGGCTACGAGCAGTACTTC
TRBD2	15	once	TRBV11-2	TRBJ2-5	CASTPSAGEANTQYF	TGTGCTAGCACCCCGTCGGCGGGAGAAGCAAATACCCAGTACTTC
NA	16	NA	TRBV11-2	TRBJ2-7	CVSTSRRGGGLYERYF	TGTGTCAGCACCTCCCGGCGGGGAGGGGGCTTATACGAGCGGTACTTC
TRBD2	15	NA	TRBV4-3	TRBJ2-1	CASTQGSGRMNEQFF	TGTGCCAGCACCCAAGGTAGCGGGAGAATGAATGAGCAGTTCTTC
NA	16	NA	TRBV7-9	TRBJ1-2	CASSPGGVAYPYGYTF	TGTGCCAGCAGCCCTGGAGGGGTGGCATACCCGTATGGCTACACCTTC
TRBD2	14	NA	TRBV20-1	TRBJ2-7	CSAKGTSGTYEQYF	TGCAGTGCCAAAGGGACTAGCGGGACCTACGAGCAGTACTTC
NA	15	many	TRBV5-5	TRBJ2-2	CASSLVAGITGELFF	TGTGCCAGCAGCTTGGTGGCAGGGATCACCGGGGAGCTGTTTTTT
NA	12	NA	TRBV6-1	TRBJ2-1	CASLGTAVGNFF	TGTGCCAGCCTTGGAACGGCGGTGGGGAACTTCTTC
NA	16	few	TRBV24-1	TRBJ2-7	CATSDRQRPSSYEQYF	TGTGCCACCAGTGACCGACAGCGCCCGAGCTCCTACGAGCAGTACTTC
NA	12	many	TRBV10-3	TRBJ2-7	CAISAGLYEQYF	TGTGCCATCAGTGCCGGACTCTACGAGCAGTACTTC
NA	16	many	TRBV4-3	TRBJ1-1	CASSHRDPQSVTEAFF	TGCGCCAGCAGCCACCGGGACCCCCAGTCGGTCACTGAAGCTTTCTTT
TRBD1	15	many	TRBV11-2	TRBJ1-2	CASSPSGTGLEGYTF	TGTGCCAGCAGCCCTAGTGGGACAGGGTTAGAGGGCTACACCTTC
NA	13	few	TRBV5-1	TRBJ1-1	CASSEGGGGQAFF	TGCGCCAGCAGCGAGGGAGGGGGAGGCCAAGCTTTCTTT
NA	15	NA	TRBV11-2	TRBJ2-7	CTSNLEGGATYEQYF	TGTACCAGCAACTTAGAAGGCGGAGCTACCTACGAGCAGTACTTC
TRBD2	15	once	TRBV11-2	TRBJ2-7	CAGSISSGISSEQYF	TGTGCCGGCAGCATATCTAGCGGGATAAGCAGCGAGCAGTACTTC
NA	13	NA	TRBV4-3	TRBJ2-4	CASSQVLGLIHYF	TGCGCCAGCAGCCAAGTCTTGGGTCTCATTCACTACTTC
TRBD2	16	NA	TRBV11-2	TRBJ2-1	CASSFHRLADYNEQSF	TGTGCCAGCAGCTTCCATCGACTAGCGGATTACAATGAGCAGTCCTTC
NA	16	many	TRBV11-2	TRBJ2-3	CASSQAPGVGADTQYF	TGTGCCAGCAGCCAAGCCCCCGGGGTTGGGGCGGATACGCAGTATTTT
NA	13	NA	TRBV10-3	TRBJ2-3	CAIRWQGTDTQYF	TGTGCCATCAGGTGGCAGGGGACAGATACGCAGTATTTT
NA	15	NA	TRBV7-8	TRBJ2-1	CASSFAASRYNEQFF	TGTGCCAGCAGCTTTGCGGCTAGCAGATACAATGAGCAGTTCTTC
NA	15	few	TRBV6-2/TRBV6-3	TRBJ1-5	CASRTDRGGIKPQHF	TGTGCCAGCAGGACCGACAGAGGGGGGATAAAGCCCCAGCATTTT
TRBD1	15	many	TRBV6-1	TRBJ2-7	CASSEGDRASYEQYF	TGTGCCAGCAGTGAAGGGGACAGGGCGTCCTACGAGCAGTACTTC
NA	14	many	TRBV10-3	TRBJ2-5	CAISETGPRGTQYF	TGTGCCATCAGTGAGACGGGACCCCGCGGGACCCAGTACTTC
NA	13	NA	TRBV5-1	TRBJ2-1	CASSLSGANEQFF	TGCGCCAGCAGCTTGTCAGGGGCCAATGAGCAGTTCTTC
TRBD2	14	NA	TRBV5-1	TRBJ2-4	CASSLREGNSIQYF	TGCGCCAGCAGCTTGCGGGAGGGGAATAGTATTCAGTACTTC
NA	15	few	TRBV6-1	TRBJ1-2	CASRLGQNENYGYTF	TGTGCCAGCAGGCTAGGACAGAACGAGAACTATGGCTACACCTTC
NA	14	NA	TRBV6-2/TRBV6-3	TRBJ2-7	CTSSYSARGYEQYF	TGTACCAGCAGTTACTCGGCGAGAGGCTACGAGCAGTACTTC
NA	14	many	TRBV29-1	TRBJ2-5	CSVGGGQRLGTQYF	TGCAGCGTTGGGGGGGGACAGCGGCTCGGGACCCAGTACTTC
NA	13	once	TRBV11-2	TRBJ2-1	CACSLGGRNEQFF	TGTGCCTGCAGCTTAGGAGGCCGCAATGAGCAGTTCTTC
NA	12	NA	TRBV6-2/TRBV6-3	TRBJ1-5	CANSRADQTQHF	TGTGCCAACAGTCGAGCGGATCAGACCCAGCATTTT
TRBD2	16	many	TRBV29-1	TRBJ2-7	CSVEDPTSGQTYEQYF	TGCAGCGTTGAAGATCCGACTAGCGGGCAGACCTACGAGCAGTACTTC
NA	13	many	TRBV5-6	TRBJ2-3	CASSLPSGDTQYF	TGTGCCAGCAGCTTACCAAGCGGGGATACGCAGTATTTT
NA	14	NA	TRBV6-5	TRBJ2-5	CASILGDHQETQYF	TGTGCCAGCATTCTCGGTGATCACCAAGAGACCCAGTACTTC
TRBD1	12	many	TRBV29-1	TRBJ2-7	CSASTGAYEQYF	TGCAGCGCCTCGACAGGGGCCTACGAGCAGTACTTC
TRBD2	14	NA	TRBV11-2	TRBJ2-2	CASSRRGNIGGLFF	TGTGCCAGCAGCCGGCGGGGGAATATCGGGGGGCTGTTTTTT
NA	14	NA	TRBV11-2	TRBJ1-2	CASSLGRGNYGHSF	TGTGCCAGCAGCTTAGGGCGGGGGAACTATGGCCACAGCTTC
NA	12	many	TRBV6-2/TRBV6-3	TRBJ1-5	CASSSYNQPQHF	TGTGCCAGCAGTTCGTACAATCAGCCCCAGCATTTT
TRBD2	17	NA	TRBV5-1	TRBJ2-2	CASSLGTSGANTGELFF	TGCGCCAGCAGCTTGGGGACTAGCGGAGCCAACACCGGGGAGCTGTTTTTT
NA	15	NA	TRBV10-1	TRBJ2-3	CASSDLSGSTDTQYF	TGCGCTAGCAGTGATCTATCGGGGAGCACAGATACGCAGTATTTT
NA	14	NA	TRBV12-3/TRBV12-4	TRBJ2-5	CDSSLVFGSETQYF	TGTGACAGCAGTTTAGTATTTGGGTCAGAGACCCAGTACTTC
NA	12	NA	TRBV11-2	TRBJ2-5	CASFQVGETQYF	TGTGCCAGCTTTCAGGTGGGAGAGACCCAGTACTTC
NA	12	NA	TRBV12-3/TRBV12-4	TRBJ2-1	CVSRRVDNEQFF	TGTGTCAGCAGGCGAGTTGACAATGAGCAATTCTTC
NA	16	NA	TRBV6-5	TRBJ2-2	CASSPYGCVNTGELFF	TGTGCCAGCAGCCCGTACGGGTGCGTCAACACCGGGGAGCTGTTTTTC
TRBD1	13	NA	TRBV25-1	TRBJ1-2	CASSGQGYYGYTF	TGTGCCAGCAGTGGACAGGGATACTATGGCTACACCTTC
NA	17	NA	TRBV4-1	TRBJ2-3	CTTQGGGDDGFADTQYF	TGCACCACCCAGGGAGGGGGAGATGATGGATTCGCAGATACGCAGTATTTT
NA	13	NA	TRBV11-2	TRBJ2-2	CASSSRGSGELLF	TGTGCCAGCAGCTCAAGGGGTTCCGGGGAGCTGTTATTC
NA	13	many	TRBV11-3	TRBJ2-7	CASSLGGFGEQYF	TGTGCCAGCAGCTTAGGAGGGTTCGGCGAGCAGTACTTC
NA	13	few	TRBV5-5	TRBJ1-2	CASNFGQNYGYTF	TGTGCCAGCAACTTTGGACAGAACTATGGCTACACCTTC
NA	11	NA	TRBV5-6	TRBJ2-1	CDSSLEFEQFF	TGTGACAGCAGCTTGGAATTTGAGCAGTTCTTC
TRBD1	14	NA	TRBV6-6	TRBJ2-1	CAGRETGESNEQFF	TGTGCCGGCAGGGAGACAGGGGAATCCAATGAGCAGTTCTTC
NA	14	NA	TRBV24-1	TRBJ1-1	CATPHSRGRTEAFF	TGTGCCACCCCCCATTCGAGAGGCCGCACTGAAGCTTTCTTT
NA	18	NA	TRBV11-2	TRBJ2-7	CAISLGPGRDVWGYEQYF	TGCGCCATCAGCTTAGGCCCCGGGCGGGACGTCTGGGGCTACGAGCAGTACTTC
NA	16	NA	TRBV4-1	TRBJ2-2	CAGSQADGGRTGKLFF	TGCGCCGGCAGCCAAGCTGATGGGGGCCGGACCGGGAAGCTGTTTTTT
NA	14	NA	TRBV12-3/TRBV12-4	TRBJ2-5	CASSFSGVQETQYF	TGTGCCAGCAGTTTTAGTGGGGTCCAAGAGACCCAGTACTTC
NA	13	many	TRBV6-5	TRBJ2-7	CASSRQQSNEQYF	TGTGCCAGCAGCCGCCAACAGAGTAACGAGCAGTACTTC
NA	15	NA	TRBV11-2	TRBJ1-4	CASSFTRQVWEKLSF	TGTGCCAGCAGCTTTACTAGACAGGTCTGGGAAAAACTGTCATTT
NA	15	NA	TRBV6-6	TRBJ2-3	CASRYLNRVTDTQYF	TGTGCCAGCAGATACCTAAACAGGGTCACAGATACGCAGTATTTT
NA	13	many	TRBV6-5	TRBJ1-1	CASRRQPNTEAFF	TGTGCCAGCAGGCGACAGCCCAACACTGAAGCTTTCTTT
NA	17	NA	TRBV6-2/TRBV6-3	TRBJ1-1	CASKPPGKGTKNTEAFF	TGTGCCAGCAAACCGCCGGGAAAGGGGACTAAGAACACTGAAGCTTTCTTT